The entry that follows covers one T cell receptor (beta chain) sequence. Assay: immunoSEQ multiplex PCR; the TCRdb copy retains only in-frame clones and omits some. The sample consists of around 300,000 clones, more than 80% of them appearing once. Trimming cost V 7 bases and J 7 bases; bases outside gene matches: 6. The CDR3 length is 13 residues. Germline assignment: CDR1 SQVTM and CDR2 ANQGSEA. The entry originates in a study of blood T cell repertoires in COVID-19. Across the whole study: COVID-19 samples from acute and convalescent phases originated in the United States, Italy and Spain.

The chain uses TRBV29-1 and TRBJ2-1, with 11 bases fitting TRBD1. The source is a woman between 25 and 40 years old with active or convalescent COVID-19. Sequenced input: peripheral blood. The DNA of the CDR3 is TGCAGCGATGGGACAGGGGGTGAGAATGAGCAGTTCTTC. Its translation: CSDGTGGENEQFF.